This TCR beta chain was found in a study of blood T cell repertoires in COVID-19. On the study more broadly: Sources were T cells, B-cell-depleted T cells, or PBMCs; the material itself was cDNA or gDNA.

From germline, CDR1 is LGHDT and CDR2 YNNKEL (reference sequence). CDR3 size: 14 residues. Unmatched junction bases numbered 8, after V lost 4 bases and J lost 6 bases. This table comes from immunoSEQ multiplex PCR, and its TCRdb copy is limited to in-frame clones, with some not included. The table shows roughly 220,000 clones, with almost 85% occurring only once. The clonotype comes from a man aged 35 to 55 who had recovered from COVID-19. The chain links TRBV3-1 (or the pseudogene TRBV3-2) to TRBJ2-7, with TRBD2 matching 8 bases. Input material: PBMCs or T cells enriched from blood (not recorded which). DNA of the CDR3: TGTGCCAGCAGCCTAAGGGCCGGGGGGGGCGAGCAGTACTTC. It yields the protein CASSLRAGGGEQYF.